The 21 T cell receptor beta chains below all came from one sample that was sequenced in a study of T cell responses to AZD1222 COVID-19 vaccine. Repertoires were generated with immunoSEQ multiplex PCR, while TCRdb's copy carries only in-frame clones and drops some. Of about 94,000 clones listed, roughly 90% were seen once; the top ten hold 10% to 15%. Material: peripheral blood, obtained on day 0 of AZD1222 vaccination. Source of these receptors: an adult in good health.

V is TRBV11-2 and J is TRBJ2-1, with 7 bases lining up with TRBD2. This CDR3 comprises 12 residues. After removal of 7 bases from V and 9 bases from J, the junction contained 6 bases not matched to a gene. Looked up from germline, CDR1 is SGHAT and CDR2 is FQNNGV. The CDR3, as DNA: TGTGCCAGCACCCTAGGGAGGGTTGAGCAGTTCTTC. This translates into CASTLGRVEQFF.

The chain is built from TRBV6-2 or TRBV6-3 and TRBJ1-1; weak D call: TRBD1 (5 bases). With 2 bases removed from V and 6 bases from J, the gap between germline ends came to 13 bases. Germline V gives CDR1 MNHEY, CDR2 SVGEGT. The CDR3 runs 14 residues. CDR3 DNA: TGTGCCAGCAGTTACGGGGGGGTTACCGCTGAAGCTTTCTTT. It yields the protein CASSYGGVTAEAFF.

The chain carries TRBV4-1 and TRBJ2-3; the match to TRBD2 covers 8 bases. Trimming removed 3 bases from V and 6 bases from J; junction bases left unmatched: 14. Germline V gene sequence: CDR1 MGHRA, CDR2 YSYEKL. This CDR3 has 17 amino acids. The CDR3 sequence: CASSQPGTSLGRDTQYF. CDR3 DNA: TGCGCCAGCAGCCAGCCCGGGACTAGTCTTGGAAGGGATACGCAGTATTTT.

The J gene is TRBJ2-7, the V gene TRBV5-5, with TRBD1 identical over 7 bases. V shed 2 bases, J shed 2 bases, and the junction held 7 bases outside the gene matches. Germline V CDR1 and CDR2: SGHKS, YYEKEE (reference sequence). The length of the CDR3 is 15 residues. CDR3 sequence (DNA): TGTGCCAGCAGCTTCCTGACAGGGAACACCTACGAGCAGTACTTC. This gives the protein CASSFLTGNTYEQYF. The full variable domain, with the rest looked up from reference TRBV5-5 and TRBJ2-7, is DAGVTQSPTHLIKTRGQQVTLRCSPISGHKSVSWYQQVLGQGPQFIFQYYEKEERGRGNFPDRFSARQFPNYSSELNVNALLLGDSALYLCASSFLTGNTYEQYFGPGTRLTVT.

The gene calls are TRBV30 and TRBJ2-7; D not certain. CDR3 length: 11 residues. Germline lookup yields CDR1 GTSNPN and CDR2 SVGIG (reference sequence). The V and J ends lost 4 bases and 5 bases respectively, with 9 bases between them. CDR3 sequence: CAWTAKHEQYF. The CDR3 nucleotides are TGTGCCTGGACGGCCAAGCACGAGCAGTACTTC.

This clone was recorded a few times. This chain connects TRBV9 to TRBJ1-2; 7 nucleotides line up with TRBD1. Germline V lookup: CDR1 SGDLS, CDR2 YYNGEE. The CDR3 loop spans 17 amino acids. J gave up 2 bases and V 0 bases, and 10 bases lay outside the gene matches. In nucleotides, the CDR3 is TGTGCCAGCAGCGTAGCCGACAGGGTTCTACCAAACTATGGCTACACCTTC. Its protein product is CASSVADRVLPNYGYTF.

This chain uses TRBV5-4 with TRBJ2-3, with 13 bases lining up with TRBD2. Germline V CDR1 and CDR2: SGHNT, YYREEE (reference sequence). The CDR3 has 18 amino acids. The junction had 8 bases not matched to a gene; V was cut back by 4 bases and J by 0 bases. CDR3 DNA sequence: TGTGCCAGCAGCCGCGGGACTAGCGGGGCAACTAGCACAGATACGCAGTATTTT. As protein: CASSRGTSGATSTDTQYF.

The chain links TRBV19 to TRBJ1-1, with D tentatively TRBD1 (5 bases). The CDR3 extends over 15 amino acids. Germline V lookup: CDR1 LNHDA, CDR2 SQIVND (reference sequence). Deletions cut 4 bases from V and 1 base from J, with 13 bases between. In DNA, the CDR3 is TGTGCCAGTAGTACCCCCGGTCAGGGGAACACTGAAGCTTTCTTT. It yields the protein CASSTPGQGNTEAFF.

The V gene is TRBV7-2, the J gene TRBJ2-4; 7 positions agree with TRBD2. Unmatched junction bases numbered 10, after V lost 5 bases and J lost 6 bases. CDR1 and CDR2 from the germline V gene are SGHTA and FQGNSA. There are 15 residues in the CDR3. As DNA, the CDR3 is TGTGCCAGCAGCCCACCCGCGGGCGGGGGAAACATTCAGTACTTC. Its translation: CASSPPAGGGNIQYF.

The chain employs TRBV25-1 and TRBJ1-2; 12 bases are shared with TRBD1. Trimming took 4 bases from V and 8 from J; bases not matched to a gene: 5. Per germline, CDR1 MGHDK and CDR2 SYGVNS. The CDR3 runs to 14 residues. The chain's CDR3 is CASSAGQGAWGYTF. The CDR3 coding sequence is TGTGCCAGCAGTGCGGGACAGGGGGCTTGGGGCTACACCTTC.

This chain links TRBV11-2 with TRBJ1-5, with a possible D match to TRBD1 (6 bases). The CDR3 contains 15 residues. V lost 0 bases to trimming and J lost 2 bases, with 8 bases between them. In germline, CDR1 is SGHAT, CDR2 FQNNGV. Written as DNA, the CDR3 is TGTGCCAGCAGCTTAGATAGGGGGGGCAATCAGCCCCAGCATTTT. This translates into CASSLDRGGNQPQHF.

The gene calls are TRBV29-1 and TRBJ1-4; D call uncertain. Trimming removed 0 bases from V and 16 bases from J, with 15 bases in between. Germline CDR1 reads SQVTM; CDR2 reads ANQGSEA. The CDR3 consists of 12 residues. The CDR3 DNA is TGCAGCGTTGAAGACGGTTACAGCAAAGAGTTTTTT. This sequence encodes CSVEDGYSKEFF.

This clone was seen only a few times. The rearrangement uses TRBV6-5 and TRBJ1-4; 8 bases line up with TRBD1. There are 15 residues in the CDR3. With 2 bases clipped from V and 3 bases from J, the junction kept 2 bases outside the gene matches. Germline V gene sequence: CDR1 MNHEY, CDR2 SVGAGI. DNA of the CDR3: TGTGCCAGCAGTTACGACAGGGGACCTAATGAAAAACTGTTTTTT. Protein: CASSYDRGPNEKLFF.

The V gene is TRBV6-5, the J gene TRBJ1-2; TRBD1 matches at 7 bases. With 6 bases clipped from V and 7 bases from J, the junction kept 8 bases outside the gene matches. The CDR3 loop spans 13 amino acids. Germline CDR1 and CDR2: MNHEY and SVGAGI. CDR3 sequence: CASRPGQRGGYTF. As DNA, the CDR3 is TGTGCCAGCAGACCGGGACAGAGGGGTGGCTACACCTTC.

V is TRBV10-1 and J is TRBJ2-3; D not certain. Germline loops: CDR1 WNHNN, CDR2 SYGVQD (reference sequence). The length of the CDR3 is 13 residues. The V and J ends lost 5 bases and 1 base respectively, with 7 bases between them. The CDR3 sequence is CASSSSGTDTQYF. The CDR3 DNA follows: TGCGCCAGCAGTTCGAGCGGCACAGATACGCAGTATTTT.

V and J are TRBV10-3 and TRBJ1-2; no reliable D call. The CDR3 consists of 16 residues. The V end lost 6 bases, the J end lost 2 bases, and 19 bases lay between the germline ends. The germline gives CDR1 ENHRY, CDR2 SYGVKD. CDR3 sequence: CAISPDRARSNYGYTF. CDR3 DNA: TGTGCCATCAGCCCAGACCGGGCCAGGTCGAACTATGGCTACACCTTC.

This chain connects TRBV3-1 (or the pseudogene TRBV3-2) to TRBJ2-3; 8 bases map to TRBD2. The J segment lost 1 base and the V segment lost 0 bases, leaving 3 bases of the junction unmatched. The CDR3 is 16 amino acids. Per germline, CDR1 LGHDT and CDR2 YNNKEL (reference sequence). In DNA form, the CDR3 reads TGTGCCAGCAGCCAAGATAGGCGGGGGGGCACAGATACGCAGTATTTT. Encoded protein: CASSQDRRGGTDTQYF.

V and J are TRBV28 and TRBJ1-4; D unresolved. Germline V gene lookup returns CDR1 MDHEN and CDR2 SYDVKM. The germline V and J ends were trimmed by 2 bases and 3 bases, with 1 base remaining between them. The CDR3 contains 12 residues. CDR3 bases: TGTGCCAGCAGTTTACCTAATGAAAAACTGTTTTTT. Amino acid sequence: CASSLPNEKLFF.

This rearrangement joins TRBV27 to TRBJ1-5, with TRBD1 identical over 7 bases. Germline assignment: CDR1 MNHEY and CDR2 SMNVEV (reference sequence). The CDR3 runs to 17 residues. The V segment lost 6 bases and the J segment 5 bases; nucleotides outside the gene matches: 16. The CDR3 DNA sequence: TGTGCCAGCAGGGCGACAGGGTTCTGGTATTTCGATCAGCCCCAGCATTTT. As protein: CASRATGFWYFDQPQHF.

The chain couples TRBV3-1 (or the pseudogene TRBV3-2) to TRBJ1-1; D call uncertain. Germline V gene sequence: CDR1 LGHDT, CDR2 YNNKEL (reference sequence). V lost 2 bases, J lost 2 bases, and 12 bases lay in between. The CDR3 loop spans 15 amino acids. DNA for the CDR3: TGTGCCAGCAGCCAAATCGACGTGGGAAACACTGAAGCTTTCTTT. This codes for CASSQIDVGNTEAFF.

The chain is built from TRBV5-1 and TRBJ2-2; 9 positions match TRBD1. J gave up 6 bases and V 0 bases, and 12 bases lay outside the gene matches. Germline V lookup: CDR1 SGHRS, CDR2 YFSETQ. The CDR3 length is 18 residues. The CDR3 loop reads CASSLAGVGTGLAGELFF. CDR3 bases: TGCGCCAGCAGCTTGGCCGGAGTGGGGACAGGGCTCGCCGGGGAGCTGTTTTTT.